This entry features one T cell receptor beta chain sequence. Its antigen remains unidentified. The sample holds no much larger clone one base away, and base qualities are not on file. TCR CDR3 regions were amplified from genomic DNA by multiplex PCR using the deep immunoSEQ assay. For each cell subset, the extracted genomic DNA was distributed evenly across all wells of several immunoSEQ 96-well plates, and each plate served as one replicate. Each replicate PCR for sorted subsets received 200 ng genomic DNA, equal to roughly 30,000 T cell genomes. Purified libraries were quantified with a Qubit 3.0 fluorometer, sized on a Bioanalyzer 2100, and re-quantified with the KAPA Library Quantification kit. A separate single-read 150-cycle Illumina NextSeq 550 flow cell was used to sequence each immunoSEQ 96-well plate. The original methods were these. Because only junctional sequences without quality scores were contained in the immunoSEQ output, filtering matching that applied to full-length reads could not be performed. To assign V/J genes and CDR3, sequences were annotated using PyIR, a Python wrapper for IgBLAST v1.9, with IMGT germline references. Reads with weak V/J assignments (E-value above 1e-6), missing CDR3, stop codons, out-of-frame junctions, or ambiguous translated residues were removed. A V3J clonotype was defined by an identical inferred V gene, J gene, and CDR3 amino acid sequence. Percentage overlap between repertoires was calculated by dividing the number of shared unique clonotypes by the size of the smaller repertoire. RTK rarefaction, the Chao1 estimator, and Recon v2.1 estimates of unobserved clonotypes were used to assess repertoire richness. OLGA was used to compute generation probabilities for all TCRbeta clonotypes that the gDNA method yielded from several donors. TCRdb limited this immuneACCESS table to in-frame rearrangements with V and J called. A share of clones is missing; checked studies link under half to unresolved V genes, and the rest is unexplained. V and J calls and clone size are given by that table; D and trimming were obtained from the DNA. The sample table records a few million clones; around 93% of these occur just once. Around 1.8% of the sample is held by the ten biggest clonotypes.

The cysteine opens and the phenylalanine closes a CDR3 of 11 amino acids. Only the CDR3 region is kept as DNA, spanning 33 bases read in frame from base 1. Relative to germline, V is 4 bases shorter and J is 10 bases shorter, with 8 bases between their ends. For CDR1 and CDR2, the germline V gene lists SGHTA and FQGNSA. This sample is part of a study of shared clonotypes between healthy human individuals (dated by TCRdb to 2019 to 2021). Study-level background: The cohort included a few men and a couple of women between 18 and 49 years of age. Per donor, leukapheresis produced somewhere between about 0.9 and 10 billion PBMCs. For each donor, CD4 naive and CD4 memory were each given three plates, CD8 naive was given two plates, and CD8 memory was given one plate. To estimate repertoire size and how much clonotypes are shared between individuals, the study performed deep sequencing of blood TCR repertoires from roughly five healthy adults. Different laboratories and diverse techniques were used to prepare libraries and sequence TCR repertoires, to increase sequencing depth and limit assay-specific biases. What the research found in general, with its limitations: Based on pairwise subsampling, the degree of clonotype sharing among donors was expected to be affected by sequencing depth. Clonotypes shared by all four sorted-subset donors showed higher generation probabilities than non-shared clonotypes. Larger estimated clonotype richness was generally found for naive subsets than for memory subsets. When a handful of donors were compared, the shared fraction of clonotypes was 5% to 6.5% for naive CD4, roughly 3.4% for naive CD8, roughly 2.3% for memory CD4, and 0.4% for memory CD8. Only blood was sampled, and tissue TCR repertoires likely differ from those in blood. The small number of donors limited the genetic and exposure-history diversity represented. Rarefaction of sorted-subset datasets indicated incomplete sequencing despite the large sequencing depth.

CD8 naive samples consisted of CD45RO-negative cells that were positively selected for CCR7, yielding a CD45RA+CCR7+ population without TemRA cells. Healthy HIV-negative adults with no recently reported acute infections or vaccinations were included as donors. Every donor was a Caucasian adult residing in Nashville, Tennessee, USA. Blood was obtained by leukapheresis, after which PBMCs were separated by Ficoll-Histopaque density gradient centrifugation and cryopreserved in liquid nitrogen vapor phase. Purity and quantity of every magnetically sorted T cell population were checked by analytical flow cytometry. Genomic DNA was isolated from every sorted fraction and measured by UV absorbance on a Nanodrop 2000c.

Material: naive CD8+ T cells from PBMCs. The cell subset or site tag for this specimen amounts to: CD45RA+CCR7+. This sequence was found in a man aged 18 to 30 in good health. Some clones in this sample may be carry-over from other donors' samples. The chain couples TRBV7-2 to TRBJ2-1; the D gene assignment is ambiguous. The CDR3 amino acid sequence is: CASSYSGEQFF. The sequenced DNA: TGTGCCAGCAGCTACTCTGGGGAGCAGTTCTTC.